The 15 T cell receptor beta chains below all came from one sample that was sequenced in a study of cytomegalovirus exposure and HLA in healthy donors. PCR employed 60 Vbeta and 13 Jbeta primers. Using immunoSEQ multiplex PCR, the repertoire was profiled, and TCRdb retains in-frame clones only, with some absent. The table records approximately 160,000 clones, around 85% of them present only once. The sample was PBMCs. These receptors were obtained from a human donor in good health.

The genes are TRBV9 and TRBJ1-4; maybe TRBD1 (5 bases). V lost 3 bases and J 1 base, leaving 10 bases between the germline ends. The CDR3 sequence is 15 residues long. The germline CDR1 and CDR2 sequences are SGDLS and YYNGEE. The CDR3 nucleotides are TGTGCCAGCAGCGCTGGGGGGGGAACTAATGAAAAACTGTTTTTT. Translating it yields CASSAGGGTNEKLFF.

The V gene is TRBV4-3, the J gene TRBJ1-6; 7 positions agree with TRBD1. Unmatched junction bases numbered 2, after V lost 5 bases and J lost 7 bases. The germline gives CDR1 LGHNA, CDR2 YSLEER. The CDR3 contains 13 residues. CDR3 loop: CASSVQGNSPLHF. The CDR3 DNA sequence: TGCGCCAGCAGCGTACAGGGGAATTCACCCCTCCACTTT.

This sequence joins TRBV7-6 and TRBJ1-3; 7 bases line up with TRBD1. With V trimmed by 0 bases and J by 2 bases, 10 bases remained unmatched. Germline V gene sequence: CDR1 SGHVS, CDR2 FNYEAQ. The CDR3 length is 18 residues. The CDR3 bases are TGTGCCAGCAGCTTAGCCACGGAGGGGGCACTTCCTGGAAACACCATATATTTT. Its translation: CASSLATEGALPGNTIYF.

The gene calls are TRBV10-2 and TRBJ2-7; D might be TRBD2 (6 bases). CDR3 length: 13 amino acids. V lost 8 bases to trimming and J lost 0 bases, with 11 bases between them. Germline values: CDR1 WSHSY, CDR2 SAAADI. The CDR3 protein is CASGTLRSYEQYF. In DNA form, the CDR3 reads TGCGCCAGCGGGACTCTCCGCTCCTACGAGCAGTACTTC.

V and J are TRBV29-1 and TRBJ2-2; TRBD1 matches 11 bases. With 6 bases clipped from V and 0 bases from J, the junction kept 6 bases outside the gene matches. This CDR3 spans 16 amino acids. Germline assignment: CDR1 SQVTM and CDR2 ANQGSEA. The CDR3 sequence: CSVPSGQGANTGELFF. The CDR3 DNA reads TGCAGCGTCCCCTCGGGACAGGGGGCGAACACCGGGGAGCTGTTTTTT.

The chain uses TRBV25-1 and TRBJ2-3; TRBD1 matches 8 bases. Germline V lookup: CDR1 MGHDK, CDR2 SYGVNS. This CDR3 spans 15 amino acids. V lost 5 bases, J lost 1 base, and 5 bases stayed unmatched. The CDR3 spells CASSRPGQGTDTQYF. The CDR3 DNA follows: TGTGCCAGCAGTAGGCCGGGACAGGGCACAGATACGCAGTATTTT. Using reference TRBV25-1 and TRBJ2-3 for the parts outside the CDR3, the full variable domain is EADIYQTPRYLVIGTGKKITLECSQTMGHDKMYWYQQDPGMELHLIHYSYGVNSTEKGDLSSESTVSRIRTEHFPLTLESARPSHTSQYLCASSRPGQGTDTQYFGPGTRLTVL.

This clone has more than one count but fewer than ten. The J gene is TRBJ1-6, the V gene TRBV4-3, with D uncertain. This CDR3 has 15 amino acids. Trimming shortened V by 1 base and J by 9 bases, and 13 bases separated the two germline ends. Germline V gene sequence: CDR1 LGHNA, CDR2 YSLEER. The CDR3 bases are TGCGCCAGCAGCCAAGGTTCCGGTTACGGTTCACCCCTCCACTTT. Translated, it gives CASSQGSGYGSPLHF.

This chain joins TRBV6-1 and TRBJ2-3; D unclear. CDR3 length: 14 amino acids. CDR1 is MNHNS, CDR2 SASEGT, per germline. The V end was cut by 4 bases, the J end by 0 bases, with 8 bases between. CDR3 protein: CASSATMSTDTQYF. The DNA of the CDR3 is TGTGCCAGCAGTGCTACGATGAGCACAGATACGCAGTATTTT.

The chain has TRBV7-9 and TRBJ1-3; 9 bases are shared with TRBD1. The length of the CDR3 is 15 residues. Looked up from germline, CDR1 is SEHNR and CDR2 is FQNEAQ (reference sequence). Trimming cost V 8 bases and J 0 bases; bases outside gene matches: 5. The CDR3 spells CASDKQGASGNTIYF. The CDR3 nucleotides are TGTGCCAGCGATAAACAGGGGGCCTCTGGAAACACCATATATTTT.

This rearrangement joins TRBV5-1 to TRBJ2-1, with 7 bases identical to TRBD1. Germline-derived CDR1 and CDR2 are SGHRS and YFSETQ. The CDR3 runs 15 residues. Trimming at V came to 4 bases and at J to 3 bases, leaving 7 bases not matched to a gene. CDR3 nucleotide sequence: TGCGCCAGCAGCCCCCGGACAGGAAACTACAATGAGCAGTTCTTC. Translated, it gives CASSPRTGNYNEQFF.

J is TRBJ1-1 and V is TRBV15; D not certain. The V gene lost 5 bases and the J gene lost 1 base, with 8 bases spanning the gap. The germline V gene encodes CDR1 LNHNV and CDR2 YYDKDF (reference sequence). CDR3 size: 13 residues. This CDR3 reads CATSHDKNTEAFF. The CDR3 DNA sequence: TGTGCCACCAGCCACGACAAGAACACTGAAGCTTTCTTT.

V gene TRBV7-9 combines with J gene TRBJ2-7; 9 nucleotides match TRBD1. CDR1 and CDR2 from the germline V gene are SEHNR and FQNEAQ (reference sequence). Losses at the gene ends were 7 bases for V and 6 bases for J; bases not matched to a gene: 10. The CDR3 is 14 amino acids. Here the CDR3 DNA reads TGTGCCAGCACCTCTTGGGACAGGGTTTTCGAGCAGTACTTC. This codes for CASTSWDRVFEQYF.

There are a few counts of this clone. This chain joins TRBV6-6 and TRBJ2-7, with 7 bases aligning to TRBD1. The CDR3 sequence is 15 residues long. V was clipped by 7 bases and J by 0 bases; unmatched bases: 9. Germline CDR1 MNHNY, CDR2 SVGAGI (reference sequence). The CDR3 nucleotides are TGTGCCAGCAAACCACGACAGGGCCACTCCTACGAGCAGTACTTC. Amino acid sequence: CASKPRQGHSYEQYF.

This sequence joins TRBV5-1 and TRBJ2-5; D remains ambiguous. Germline CDR1 is SGHRS and CDR2 is YFSETQ. V was clipped by 0 bases and J by 0 bases, with 9 bases between them. This CDR3 region has 15 residues. CDR3 sequence reads: CASSLGLLYQETQYF. CDR3 DNA: TGCGCCAGCAGCTTGGGACTTCTGTACCAAGAGACCCAGTACTTC.

J is TRBJ1-1 and V is TRBV27; tentatively, D is TRBD1 (6 bases). The length of the CDR3 is 14 residues. Germline assignment: CDR1 MNHEY and CDR2 SMNVEV (reference sequence). Between the trimmed V and J ends, which lost 2 bases and 2 bases, there was a span of 9 bases. The CDR3 is CASSLNRANTEAFF. The CDR3 bases are TGTGCCAGCAGTTTAAACAGGGCCAACACTGAAGCTTTCTTT.